This T cell receptor beta chain was recorded in a study of T-cell memory formation after mild COVID-19. Broader study findings: Within pre-infection memory, some responding clones were found, suggesting cross-reactive memory joined. CM and EM subsets held most contracting CD4+ clones; EMRA held CD8+ ones.

Constant-segment primers were used for 5'RACE, and the resulting TCR alpha and TCR beta cDNA libraries carried sample barcodes and UMIs. Via MiXCR, TCRdb re-called the 5' RACE reads, giving one row per CDR3 protein. The sample comprises about 190,000 distinct CDR3 sequences, more than 25% of which are singletons, and around 10% rests with the top ten. Of note for this clonotype: What it binds is not known.

The origin of this receptor is an adult woman who had mild COVID-19 (a few samples of this study predate the infection). Cell type and time point are not known. Sequenced sample: PBMCs or a T cell subset sorted from them (not recorded which).

CDR3 protein: CASSIDRGYEQFF. The DNA for the CDR3 is TGTGCCAGCAGCATAGACAGGGGCTATGAGCAGTTCTTC. The V and J genes are TRBV7-2 and TRBJ2-1; 8 nucleotides match TRBD1. The trim removed 5 bases at V and 8 bases at J, leaving 5 bases unmatched. Germline V CDR1 and CDR2: SGHTA, FQGNSA. This CDR3 region has 13 residues.